Each of the 16 T cell receptor beta chains below was sequenced from the same sample in a study of T cells in localized non-small cell lung cancer. Profiled with immunoSEQ multiplex PCR; TCRdb holds only in-frame clones, not every one. The sample consists of some 41,000 clones, approximately 80% of them appearing once. The sequencing here drew on PBMCs, taken before any cancer treatment. These receptor sequences come from a man aged 35 to 69 with stage II lung adenocarcinoma.

The V and J genes are TRBV5-5 and TRBJ2-3; D is undetermined. V lost 1 base, J lost 3 bases, and 3 bases lay in between. This CDR3 contains 12 residues. Germline CDR1 reads SGHKS; CDR2 reads YYEKEE (reference sequence). The CDR3 sequence: CASSLRTDTQYF. The DNA of the CDR3 is TGTGCCAGCAGCTTGAGAACAGATACGCAGTATTTT. Filled out from reference TRBV5-5 and TRBJ2-3, the complete variable domain reads DAGVTQSPTHLIKTRGQQVTLRCSPISGHKSVSWYQQVLGQGPQFIFQYYEKEERGRGNFPDRFSARQFPNYSSELNVNALLLGDSALYLCASSLRTDTQYFGPGTRLTVL.

This clone appeared a few times. The rearrangement uses TRBV25-1 and TRBJ2-5; D unresolved. V gave up 0 bases and J gave up 5 bases, with 10 bases separating them. Germline loops: CDR1 MGHDK, CDR2 SYGVNS. There are 14 residues in the CDR3. The CDR3 nucleotides read TGTGCCAGCAGTGAATATAAAGGGCAGGAGACCCAGTACTTC. This gives the protein CASSEYKGQETQYF.

A single count supports this clone. The rearrangement uses TRBV6-1 and TRBJ2-1, with D perhaps matching TRBD1 or TRBD2 (5 bases each). The CDR3 spans 16 residues. The germline V gene encodes CDR1 MNHNS and CDR2 SASEGT. Trimming pared 0 bases from V and 4 bases from J, leaving 13 bases between. CDR3: CASSEAGPVSYNEQFF. The CDR3 region has the DNA TGTGCCAGCAGTGAAGCGGGACCTGTGAGTTACAATGAGCAGTTCTTC.

The V and J genes are TRBV4-2 and TRBJ2-1; D ambiguous. The CDR3 length is 15 residues. Germline V gives CDR1 LGHNA, CDR2 YNFKEQ. V lost 1 base, J lost 6 bases, and 13 bases lay in between. For the CDR3, the DNA is TGTGCCAGCAGCCAAGCAGGCCTAGTCAGCAATGAGCAGTTCTTC. It encodes CASSQAGLVSNEQFF.

The chain combines TRBV19 with TRBJ1-6; D is unclear. The germline CDR1 and CDR2 sequences are LNHDA and SQIVND (reference sequence). V lost 5 bases, J lost 7 bases, and 9 bases lay in between. This CDR3 spans 13 amino acids. This CDR3 is CASSPFGNSPLHF. CDR3 in DNA: TGTGCCAGTAGTCCCTTCGGAAATTCACCCCTCCACTTT.

A single count supports this clone. The chain joins TRBV4-2 to TRBJ1-2, with D perhaps matching TRBD1 (5 bases). Germline CDR1 and CDR2: LGHNA and YNFKEQ. V lost 4 bases, J lost 4 bases, and 22 bases lay in between. The CDR3 runs 17 residues. CDR3 in DNA: TGTGCCAGCAGCCCATCTACCTTAGCGGGGCAGTTCTATGGCTACACCTTC. Translation: CASSPSTLAGQFYGYTF.

The rearrangement uses TRBV6-6 and TRBJ2-7; tentatively, D is TRBD2 (5 bases). This CDR3 spans 12 amino acids. V lost 6 bases and J 6 bases, leaving 12 bases between the germline ends. The germline V gene has CDR1 MNHNY and CDR2 SVGAGI (reference sequence). The CDR3 bases are TGTGCCAGCAGAACCCAGGACTCCGAGCAGTACTTC. Translation: CASRTQDSEQYF.

The chain uses TRBV9 and TRBJ1-1; possible D gene TRBD1, 6 bases. The length of the CDR3 is 15 residues. The germline V and J ends were trimmed by 4 bases and 4 bases, with 17 bases remaining between them. The V gene's germline CDR1 is SGDLS and CDR2 YYNGEE. DNA for the CDR3: TGTGCCAGCAGCCCCCGGCGGGGGCGCGTCACTGAAGCTTTCTTT. Its translation: CASSPRRGRVTEAFF.

The gene calls are TRBV6-6 and TRBJ2-5; D might be TRBD1 (5 bases). V lost 0 bases to trimming and J lost 5 bases, with 13 bases between them. CDR3 length: 15 amino acids. Germline values: CDR1 MNHNY, CDR2 SVGAGI (reference sequence). Here the CDR3 DNA reads TGTGCCAGCAGTTACTCGATAAGGGGCCGGGAGACCCAGTACTTC. As protein: CASSYSIRGRETQYF.

The chain is built from TRBV28 and TRBJ1-5; 7 bases agree with TRBD1. J gave up 2 bases and V 6 bases, and 4 bases lay outside the gene matches. The CDR3 consists of 14 residues. CDR1 is MDHEN, CDR2 SYDVKM, per germline. The DNA of the CDR3 is TGTGCCAGCAGCCTCACAGGGGGCAATCAGCCCCAGCATTTT. This translates into CASSLTGGNQPQHF.

This clone was observed a single time. The chain couples TRBV7-2 to TRBJ2-4, with no clear D. There are 13 residues in the CDR3. Trimming removed 5 bases from V and 0 bases from J, with 5 bases in between. Per the germline V gene, CDR1 is SGHTA and CDR2 is FQGNSA. CDR3 coding DNA: TGTGCCAGCAGCCCCCTAGCCAAAAACATTCAGTACTTC. It specifies CASSPLAKNIQYF.

The J gene is TRBJ2-6, the V gene TRBV9; D gene uncertain. Germline CDR1 and CDR2: SGDLS and YYNGEE. The CDR3 loop spans 15 amino acids. Trimming pared 4 bases from V and 0 bases from J, leaving 8 bases between. For the CDR3, the DNA is TGTGCCAGCAGCCCCGGTCGCTCTGGGGCCAACGTCCTGACTTTC. It yields the protein CASSPGRSGANVLTF. Based on the CDR3 plus reference TRBV9 and TRBJ2-6, the full variable domain is DSGVTQTPKHLITATGQRVTLRCSPRSGDLSVYWYQQSLDQGLQFLIQYYNGEERAKGNILERFSAQQFPDLHSELNLSSLELGDSALYFCASSPGRSGANVLTFGAGSRLTVL.

The chain has TRBV5-5 and TRBJ2-3, with no clear D. With 0 bases removed from V and 4 bases from J, the gap between germline ends came to 6 bases. The CDR3 extends over 13 amino acids. CDR1 and CDR2 from the germline V gene are SGHKS and YYEKEE (reference sequence). The CDR3 spells CASSLGGADTQYF. DNA of the CDR3: TGTGCCAGCAGCTTGGGGGGTGCAGATACGCAGTATTTT.

The chain carries TRBV7-9 and TRBJ2-2; no reliable D call. Germline CDR1 reads SEHNR; CDR2 reads FQNEAQ (reference sequence). This CDR3 has 11 amino acids. V lost 11 bases and J lost 3, with 7 bases in between. The DNA for the CDR3 is TGTGCCTCAAGGGACACCGGGGAGCTGTTTTTT. Translation: CASRDTGELFF.

The chain recombines TRBV18 with TRBJ1-2; 7 nucleotides align to TRBD1. Trimming at V came to 2 bases and at J to 8 bases, leaving 8 bases not matched to a gene. The CDR3 runs 14 residues. Germline V lookup: CDR1 KGHSH, CDR2 LQKENI. DNA for the CDR3: TGTGCCAGCTCACCAGGGGGACAGTCTAGGGGCTACACCTTC. Translating it yields CASSPGGQSRGYTF. The full variable domain, rest sourced from reference TRBV18 and TRBJ1-2, is NAGVMQNPRHLVRRRGQEARLRCSPMKGHSHVYWYRQLPEEGLKFMVYLQKENIIDESGMPKERFSAEFPKEGPSILRIQQVVRGDSAAYFCASSPGGQSRGYTFGSGTRLTVV.

Within the sample, this clone is medium-sized. This chain joins TRBV6-5 and TRBJ2-1, with D maybe TRBD1 (5 bases). The CDR3 sequence is 13 residues long. Germline lookup yields CDR1 MNHEY and CDR2 SVGAGI. V dropped 4 bases and J dropped 9 bases, with 13 bases sitting between them. The CDR3 loop reads CASSSGPWGEQFF. The CDR3 DNA sequence: TGTGCCAGCAGTTCAGGGCCCTGGGGTGAGCAGTTCTTC.